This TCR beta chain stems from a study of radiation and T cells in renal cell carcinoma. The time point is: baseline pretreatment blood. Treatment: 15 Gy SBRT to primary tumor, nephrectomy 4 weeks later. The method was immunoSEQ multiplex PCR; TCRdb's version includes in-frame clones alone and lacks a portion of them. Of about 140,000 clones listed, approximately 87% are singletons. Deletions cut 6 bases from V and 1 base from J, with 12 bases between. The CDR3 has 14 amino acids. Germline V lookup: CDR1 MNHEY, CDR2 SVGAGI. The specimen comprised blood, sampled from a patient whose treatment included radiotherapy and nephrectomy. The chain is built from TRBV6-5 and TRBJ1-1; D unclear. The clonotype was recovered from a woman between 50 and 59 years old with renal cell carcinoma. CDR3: CASRPWAGNTEAFF. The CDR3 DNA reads TGTGCCAGCAGGCCTTGGGCGGGGAACACTGAAGCTTTCTTT.